This T cell receptor (beta chain) emerged from a study of identical twins (dated by TCRdb to about 2016). At the level of the whole study: To test whether fetal clonotypes persist, this study deep-sequenced TCR alpha and beta repertoires from monozygotic twins, from unrelated adults of various ages, and from cord blood. Replicate twin experiments were performed at different times using different library preparation protocols to rule out contamination.

The germline V gene gives CDR1 as SGHNT and CDR2 as YENEEA. There are 15 amino acids in the CDR3, from cysteine to phenylalanine inclusive. Only the CDR3 DNA stays, 45 bases, in frame from base 1. V loses 4 bases, J loses 2 bases, and the germline ends lie 13 bases apart. This clonotype was observed a handful of times. Its antigen specificity is not known. No qualities accompany the bases; no much larger clone lies one base away. Every donor was a healthy Caucasian. Three unrelated non-twin adults were also sequenced: a male aged 18 to 29, a male aged 50 to 59 and a female aged 50 to 59. Using Miltenyi CD45RO+ enrichment and human naive T-cell isolation kits, memory (CD45RO+) and naive T cells were isolated from PBMC. Library method: 5' RACE. The sequencer was an Illumina HiSeq 2000. Template switching introduced a universal primer binding site; the final cDNA contained a unique molecular identifier, enabling accurate counting of TCR cDNA molecules. Specific primers in the conserved constant-segment region were used to synthesize first-strand cDNA for TCR alpha and beta chains. To control for contamination, every cDNA library carried two barcodes: a SMART-Mk sample barcode plus Illumina barcodes. TruSeq adapter sequences and Illumina sample barcodes were added in two successive PCR steps. TCR alpha and beta cDNA libraries were sequenced on the Illumina HiSeq platform with custom primers. The paper's processing steps were these. MiGEC processed the raw reads to extract unique molecular identifiers, while MiXCR was used to determine the CDR3 positions. For each individual, recombination models were inferred using an EM algorithm with the repgenHMM and IGoR tools. Shared clonotype analysis was performed with the tcR package in R, normalizing sharing by the product of cloneset sizes. To study raw recombination without the effects of thymic and clonal selection, out-of-frame nonproductive sequences were analyzed. The public reads were run again by TCRdb, first through fastp at Q25 and then through MiXCR, and only productive beta chains were kept. A single entry per CDR3 protein holds the most common genes and DNA from its merged rows. These V and J calls derive from TCRdb rather than the authors' analysis. Recorded for this sample are about 700,000 distinct CDR3 sequences; approximately 6% of them occurred a single time. About 1.8% of the sample is held by the ten biggest clonotypes.

General findings and caveats noted by the study authors: Fewer insertions were carried by abundant cord blood beta clonotypes; a weaker similar trend was observed in young adult naive repertoires, while no such trend was observed in memory repertoires. Invariant T cells such as MAIT and iNKT could partly confound zero-insertion analyses, though diverse VJ usage argued against this for most clonotypes. Conclusions relied on cross-sectional statistical analysis, since the same donors could not be followed over many years. Recombination models systematically underestimated out-of-frame TCR alpha sharing in monozygotic twins but agreed with sharing between unrelated individuals. Compared with coincidental sharing between unrelated individuals, an excess of low generation-probability sequences was observed among out-of-frame TCR alpha sequences shared between twins. In beta out-of-frame sequences, excess twin sharing was weaker, because having fewer shared sequences lowered the signal-to-noise ratio.

The receptor was derived from a man aged 18 to 30 in good health. The chain joins TRBV11-3 to TRBJ2-3, and TRBD1 may be the D gene, going by 6 matching bases. The sample taken for sequencing was naive T cells sorted from blood. The sample's cell subset or site label, decoded: cells isolated with a human naive T-cell isolation kit. The nucleotide sequence is TGTGCCAGCAGCTCCCGGACAGTTTCCACAGATACGCAGTATTTT. Translated, this is CASSSRTVSTDTQYF.